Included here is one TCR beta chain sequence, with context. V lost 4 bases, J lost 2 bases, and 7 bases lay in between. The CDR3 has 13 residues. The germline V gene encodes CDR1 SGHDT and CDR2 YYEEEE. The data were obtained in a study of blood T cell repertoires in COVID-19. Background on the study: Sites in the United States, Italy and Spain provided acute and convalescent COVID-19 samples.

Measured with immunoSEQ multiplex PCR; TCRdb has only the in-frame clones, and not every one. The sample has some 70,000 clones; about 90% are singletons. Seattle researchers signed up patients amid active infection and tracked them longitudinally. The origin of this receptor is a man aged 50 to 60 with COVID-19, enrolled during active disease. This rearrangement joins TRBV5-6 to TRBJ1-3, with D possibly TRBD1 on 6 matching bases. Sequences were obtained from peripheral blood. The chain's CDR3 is CASSPGAGNTIYF. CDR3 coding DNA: TGTGCCAGCAGCCCAGGGGCTGGAAACACCATATATTTT.